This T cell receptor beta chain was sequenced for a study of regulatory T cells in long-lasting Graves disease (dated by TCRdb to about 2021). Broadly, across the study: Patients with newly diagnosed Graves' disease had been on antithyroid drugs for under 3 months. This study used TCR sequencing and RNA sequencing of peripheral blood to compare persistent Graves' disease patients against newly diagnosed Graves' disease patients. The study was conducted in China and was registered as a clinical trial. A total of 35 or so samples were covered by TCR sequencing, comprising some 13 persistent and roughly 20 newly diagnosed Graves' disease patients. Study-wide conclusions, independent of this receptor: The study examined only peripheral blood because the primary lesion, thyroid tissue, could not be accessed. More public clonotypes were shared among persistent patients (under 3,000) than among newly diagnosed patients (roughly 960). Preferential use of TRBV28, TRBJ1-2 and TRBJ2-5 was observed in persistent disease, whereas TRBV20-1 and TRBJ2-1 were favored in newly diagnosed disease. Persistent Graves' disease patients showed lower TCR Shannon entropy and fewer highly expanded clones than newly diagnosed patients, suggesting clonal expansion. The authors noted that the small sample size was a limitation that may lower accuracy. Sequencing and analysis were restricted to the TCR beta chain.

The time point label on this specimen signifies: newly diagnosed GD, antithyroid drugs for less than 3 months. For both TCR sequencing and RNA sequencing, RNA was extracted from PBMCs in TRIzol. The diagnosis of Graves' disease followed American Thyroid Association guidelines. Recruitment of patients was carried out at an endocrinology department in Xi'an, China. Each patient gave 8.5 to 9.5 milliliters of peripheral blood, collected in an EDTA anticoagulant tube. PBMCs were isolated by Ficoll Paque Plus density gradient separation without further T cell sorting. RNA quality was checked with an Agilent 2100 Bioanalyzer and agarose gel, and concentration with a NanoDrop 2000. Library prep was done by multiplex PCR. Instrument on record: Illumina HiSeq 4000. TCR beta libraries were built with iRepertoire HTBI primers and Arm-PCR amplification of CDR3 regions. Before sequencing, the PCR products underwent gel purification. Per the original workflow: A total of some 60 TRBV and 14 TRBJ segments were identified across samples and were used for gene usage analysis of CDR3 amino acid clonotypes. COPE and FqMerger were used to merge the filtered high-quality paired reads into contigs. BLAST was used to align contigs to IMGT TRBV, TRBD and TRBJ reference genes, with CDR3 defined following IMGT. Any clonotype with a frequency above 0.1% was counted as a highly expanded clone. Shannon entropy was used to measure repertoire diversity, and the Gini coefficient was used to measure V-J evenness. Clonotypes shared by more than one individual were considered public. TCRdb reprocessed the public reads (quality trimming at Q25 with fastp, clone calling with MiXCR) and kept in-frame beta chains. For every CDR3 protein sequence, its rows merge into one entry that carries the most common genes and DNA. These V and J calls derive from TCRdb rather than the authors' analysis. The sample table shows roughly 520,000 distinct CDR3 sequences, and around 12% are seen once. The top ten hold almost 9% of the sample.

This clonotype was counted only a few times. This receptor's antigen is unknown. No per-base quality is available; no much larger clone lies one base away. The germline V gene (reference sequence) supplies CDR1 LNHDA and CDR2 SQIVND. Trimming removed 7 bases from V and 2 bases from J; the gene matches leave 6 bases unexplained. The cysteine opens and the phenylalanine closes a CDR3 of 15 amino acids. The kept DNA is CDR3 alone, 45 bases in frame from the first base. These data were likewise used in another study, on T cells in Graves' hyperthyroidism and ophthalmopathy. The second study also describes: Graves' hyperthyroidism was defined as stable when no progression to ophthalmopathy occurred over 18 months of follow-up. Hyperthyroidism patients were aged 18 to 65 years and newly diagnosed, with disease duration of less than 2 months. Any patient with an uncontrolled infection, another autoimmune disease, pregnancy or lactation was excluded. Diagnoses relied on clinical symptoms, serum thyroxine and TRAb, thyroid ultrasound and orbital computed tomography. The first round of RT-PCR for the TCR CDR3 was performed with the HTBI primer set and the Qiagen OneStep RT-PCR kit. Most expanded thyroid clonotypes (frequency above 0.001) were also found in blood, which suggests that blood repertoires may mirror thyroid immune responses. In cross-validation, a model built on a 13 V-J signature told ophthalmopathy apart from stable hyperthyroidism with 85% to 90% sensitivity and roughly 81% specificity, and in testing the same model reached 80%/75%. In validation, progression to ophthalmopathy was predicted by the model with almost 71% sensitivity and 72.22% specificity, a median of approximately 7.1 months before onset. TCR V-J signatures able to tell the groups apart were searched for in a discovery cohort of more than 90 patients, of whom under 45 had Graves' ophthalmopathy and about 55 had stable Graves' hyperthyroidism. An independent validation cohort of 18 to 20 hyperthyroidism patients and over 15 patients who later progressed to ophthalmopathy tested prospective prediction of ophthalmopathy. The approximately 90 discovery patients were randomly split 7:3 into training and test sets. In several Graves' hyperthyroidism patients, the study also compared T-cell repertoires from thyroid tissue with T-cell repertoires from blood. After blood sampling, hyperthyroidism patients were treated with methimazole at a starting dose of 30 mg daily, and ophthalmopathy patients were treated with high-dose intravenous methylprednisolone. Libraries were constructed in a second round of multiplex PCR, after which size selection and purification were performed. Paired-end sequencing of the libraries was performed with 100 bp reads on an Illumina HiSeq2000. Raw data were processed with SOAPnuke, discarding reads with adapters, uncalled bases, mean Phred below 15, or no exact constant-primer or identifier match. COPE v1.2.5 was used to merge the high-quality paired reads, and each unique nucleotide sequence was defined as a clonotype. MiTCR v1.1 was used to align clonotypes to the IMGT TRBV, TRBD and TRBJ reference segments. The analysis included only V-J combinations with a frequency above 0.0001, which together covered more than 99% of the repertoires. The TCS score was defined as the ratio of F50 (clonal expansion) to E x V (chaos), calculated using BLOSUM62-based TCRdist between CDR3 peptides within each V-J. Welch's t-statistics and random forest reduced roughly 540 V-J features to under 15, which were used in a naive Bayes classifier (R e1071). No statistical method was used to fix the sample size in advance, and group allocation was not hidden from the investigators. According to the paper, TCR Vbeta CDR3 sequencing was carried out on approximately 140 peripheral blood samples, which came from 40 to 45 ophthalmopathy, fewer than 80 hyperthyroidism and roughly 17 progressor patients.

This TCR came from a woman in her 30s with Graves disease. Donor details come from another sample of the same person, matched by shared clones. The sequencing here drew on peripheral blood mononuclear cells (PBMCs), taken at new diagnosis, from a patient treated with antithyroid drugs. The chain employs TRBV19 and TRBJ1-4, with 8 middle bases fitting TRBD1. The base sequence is TGTGCCAGTATCGACAGGGGACGGACTAATGAAAAACTGTTTTTT. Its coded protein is CASIDRGRTNEKLFF. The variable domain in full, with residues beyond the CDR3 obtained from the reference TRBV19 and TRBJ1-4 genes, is DGGITQSPKYLFRKEGQNVTLSCEQNLNHDAMYWYRQDPGQGLRLIYYSQIVNDFQKGDIAEGYSVSREKKESFPLTVTSAQKNPTAFYLCASIDRGRTNEKLFFGSGTQLSVL.